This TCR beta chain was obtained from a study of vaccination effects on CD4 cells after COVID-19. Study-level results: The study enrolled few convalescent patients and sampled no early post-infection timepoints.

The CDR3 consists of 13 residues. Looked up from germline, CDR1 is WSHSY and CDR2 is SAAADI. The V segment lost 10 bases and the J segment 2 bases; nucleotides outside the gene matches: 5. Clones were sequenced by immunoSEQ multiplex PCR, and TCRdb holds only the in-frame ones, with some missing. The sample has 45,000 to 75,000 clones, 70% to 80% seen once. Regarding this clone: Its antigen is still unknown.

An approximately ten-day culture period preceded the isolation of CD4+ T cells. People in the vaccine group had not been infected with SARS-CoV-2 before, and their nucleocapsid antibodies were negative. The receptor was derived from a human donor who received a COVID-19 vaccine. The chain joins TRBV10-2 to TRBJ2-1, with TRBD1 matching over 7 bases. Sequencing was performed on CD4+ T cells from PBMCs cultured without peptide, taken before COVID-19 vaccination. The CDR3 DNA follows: TGCGCCATACAGGGGAACCCCTACAATGAGCAGTTCTTC. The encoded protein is CAIQGNPYNEQFF.